This TCR beta chain was profiled in a study of blood T cell repertoires in COVID-19. The overall study: The samples span acute and convalescent COVID-19 from the United States, Italy and Spain.

Sequencing used immunoSEQ multiplex PCR; TCRdb keeps in-frame clones, though not all of them. The table lists roughly 90,000 clones, more than 85% of them singletons. The sample comprised peripheral blood. The TCR comes from a man aged 40-55 years with acute or convalescent COVID-19.

CDR3 bases: TGTGCCAGCTCAAACCGCGACAGGGAATTTCAGCCCCAGCATTTT. Translating it yields CASSNRDREFQPQHF. This rearrangement joins TRBV18 to TRBJ1-5; 7 positions match TRBD1. Trimming took 5 bases from V and 6 from J; bases not matched to a gene: 10. The CDR3 totals 15 residues. Looked up from germline, CDR1 is KGHSH and CDR2 is LQKENI.